The 16 T cell receptor beta chains listed next were all sequenced from one sample in a study of memory CD8 T cells in hepatitis C reinfection. As to time point: pre-reinfection, 55 to 20 weeks before reinfection detection. TCR sequencing was done directly ex vivo on sorted cells, without expansion in vitro. TCRdb's table, derived via immunoSEQ multiplex PCR, lists solely in-frame clones and lacks some. The sample includes 50,000 or so clones, roughly nine tenths seen only once; the top ten take around 1%. Sequenced material: naive CD8+ T cells sorted from blood. These receptors all stem from a man between 18 and 35 years old with hepatitis C virus infection.

The CDR3: CASSPDSSNQPQHF. CDR3 DNA: TGTGCCAGCAGCCCGGACAGCAGCAATCAGCCCCAGCATTTT. This chain joins TRBV11-2 and TRBJ1-5; possible D gene TRBD1, 6 bases. The CDR3 sequence is 14 residues long. The V gene's germline CDR1 is SGHAT and CDR2 FQNNGV. The V and J ends lost 5 bases and 1 base respectively, with 9 bases between them.

The chain couples TRBV5-1 to TRBJ2-5; 14 positions match TRBD2. The CDR3 has 18 amino acids. Germline values: CDR1 SGHRS, CDR2 YFSETQ. The V and J ends lost 4 bases and 2 bases, in that order; junction bases with no gene match: 10. The DNA for the CDR3 is TGCGCCAGCAGCGACGGACTAGCGGGGGGCTACCCTCAAGAGACCCAGTACTTC. Its protein is CASSDGLAGGYPQETQYF. Drawing the rest from reference TRBV5-1 and TRBJ2-5, the complete variable domain is KAGVTQTPRYLIKTRGQQVTLSCSPISGHRSVSWYQQTPGQGLQFLFEYFSETQRNKGNFPGRFSGRQFSNSRSEMNVSTLELGDSALYLCASSDGLAGGYPQETQYFGPGTRLLVL.

The chain carries TRBV10-2 and TRBJ2-2; the match to TRBD2 covers 9 bases. CDR1 is WSHSY, CDR2 SAAADI, per germline. The junction had 4 bases not matched to a gene; V was cut back by 3 bases and J by 2 bases. This CDR3 spans 16 amino acids. The CDR3 nucleotides read TGCGCCAGCAGTGATTTAGCGGGAGTAAACACCGGGGAGCTGTTTTTT. Translated: CASSDLAGVNTGELFF.

The chain links TRBV2 to TRBJ1-1; 10 bases map to TRBD1. The CDR3 has 15 amino acids. J gave up 1 base and V 2 bases, and 1 base lay outside the gene matches. The germline gives CDR1 SNHLY, CDR2 FYNNEI. In DNA form, the CDR3 reads TGTGCCAGCAGTGAATGGGACAGGGGGAACACTGAAGCTTTCTTT. This encodes CASSEWDRGNTEAFF.

The chain has TRBV11-2 and TRBJ2-5, with 8 bases matching TRBD1. CDR3 length equals 15 residues. The V gene's germline CDR1 is SGHAT and CDR2 FQNNGV. Unmatched junction bases numbered 10, after V lost 5 bases and J lost 5 bases. In DNA form, the CDR3 reads TGTGCCAGCAGCCCGACCGGACAGGGCGGTGAGACCCAGTACTTC. Protein: CASSPTGQGGETQYF.

This sequence joins TRBV7-9 and TRBJ2-7; a weak D match, TRBD1 (5 bases). The CDR3 loop spans 14 amino acids. Germline-derived CDR1 and CDR2 are SEHNR and FQNEAQ (reference sequence). Deletions cut 4 bases from V and 0 bases from J, with 10 bases between. The CDR3 sequence: CASSSTETSYEQYF. CDR3 bases: TGTGCCAGCAGCTCGACAGAAACCTCCTACGAGCAGTACTTC.

V and J are TRBV2 and TRBJ2-4; no definite D call. The CDR3 extends over 16 amino acids. Germline V CDR1 and CDR2: SNHLY, FYNNEI. V lost 8 bases and J lost 9, with 26 bases in between. The CDR3 DNA reads as TGTGCCAGCCACCCTGCGGAAGCGATCCTTGCGTCCATTCAGTACTTC. This sequence encodes CASHPAEAILASIQYF.

The genes are TRBV28 and TRBJ2-3; 9 bases are shared with TRBD1. Germline V lookup: CDR1 MDHEN, CDR2 SYDVKM. The CDR3 runs to 15 residues. V lost 6 bases and J lost 1; bases outside the gene matches: 5. CDR3 nucleotide sequence: TGTGCCAGCAGCCCGGGACAGGGAGGCACAGATACGCAGTATTTT. As protein: CASSPGQGGTDTQYF.

This clone has more than one count but fewer than ten. The V gene is TRBV6-1, the J gene TRBJ2-1, with D perhaps TRBD1 (6 bases). CDR3 size: 13 residues. V shed 10 bases and J shed 3 bases, with 13 bases lying between them. The germline V gene encodes CDR1 MNHNS and CDR2 SASEGT. CDR3 in DNA: TGTGCCATCCACAGGGTGGGCTACAATGAGCAGTTCTTC. Its translation: CAIHRVGYNEQFF.

This clone was recorded a few times. The V gene is TRBV4-3, the J gene TRBJ1-1; TRBD1 aligns across 10 bases. J gave up 5 bases and V 0 bases, and 3 bases lay outside the gene matches. The CDR3 is 15 amino acids. CDR1 is LGHNA, CDR2 YSLEER, per germline. The CDR3 reads CASSQETGGQTEAFF. The CDR3, as DNA: TGCGCCAGCAGCCAAGAGACAGGGGGCCAAACTGAAGCTTTCTTT.

The rearrangement links TRBV5-6 to TRBJ2-5; 7 nucleotides align to TRBD1. This CDR3 region has 13 residues. V shed 3 bases, J shed 5 bases, and the junction held 4 bases outside the gene matches. Germline V gene lookup returns CDR1 SGHDT and CDR2 YYEEEE. The DNA for the CDR3 is TGTGCCAGCAGCTCAGTACAGGGGGAGACCCAGTACTTC. This encodes CASSSVQGETQYF.

The J gene is TRBJ2-1, the V gene TRBV7-9, with unresolved D. Trimming removed 1 base from V and 0 bases from J, with 7 bases in between. Germline loops: CDR1 SEHNR, CDR2 FQNEAQ (reference sequence). There are 15 residues in the CDR3. CDR3: CASSLVSSSYNEQFF. CDR3 bases: TGTGCCAGCAGCTTAGTCTCGAGCTCCTACAATGAGCAGTTCTTC. Looking up the rest from reference TRBV7-9 and TRBJ2-1 gives the full variable domain: DTGVSQNPRHKITKRGQNVTFRCDPISEHNRLYWYRQTLGQGPEFLTYFQNEAQLEKSRLLSDRFSAERPKGSFSTLEIQRTEQGDSAMYLCASSLVSSSYNEQFFGPGTRLTVL.

The genes are TRBV28 and TRBJ2-5, with 7 bases identical to TRBD2. V gave up 4 bases and J gave up 2 bases; unmatched junction bases: 7. CDR3 length: 15 residues. Per germline, CDR1 MDHEN and CDR2 SYDVKM. The CDR3 region has the DNA TGTGCCAGCAGTTCCATGAGGACTAGACAAGAGACCCAGTACTTC. Protein sequence: CASSSMRTRQETQYF.

CDR3 coding DNA: TGTGCCAGCAGTTTGGAGGGAGGTAACATTCAGTACTTC. As protein: CASSLEGGNIQYF. The genes are TRBV28 and TRBJ2-4, with D tentatively TRBD2 (6 bases). This CDR3 is built from 13 residues. Trimming cost V 3 bases and J 7 bases, with 10 bases left between them. The V gene's germline CDR1 is MDHEN and CDR2 SYDVKM.

The gene calls are TRBV27 and TRBJ2-7; tentatively, D is TRBD2 (5 bases). The V gene's germline CDR1 is MNHEY and CDR2 SMNVEV (reference sequence). The CDR3 length is 14 residues. The germline V and J ends were trimmed by 8 bases and 2 bases, with 16 bases remaining between them. CDR3 amino acids: CASSEGRRTYEQYF. The CDR3 DNA is TGTGCCAGCTCCGAGGGCAGGAGAACCTACGAGCAGTACTTC.

The V and J genes are TRBV2 and TRBJ2-5, with 12 bases that match TRBD2. The length of the CDR3 is 16 residues. Germline-derived CDR1 and CDR2 are SNHLY and FYNNEI. Unmatched junction bases numbered 3, after V lost 3 bases and J lost 1 base. CDR3 region: CASSEGTSGPQETQYF. The CDR3 DNA is TGTGCCAGCAGTGAGGGGACTAGCGGGCCCCAAGAGACCCAGTACTTC.